This T cell receptor (beta chain) appears in the sequencing data of a study of T and B cells in COVID-19 patients. Germline V gene sequence: CDR1 DFQATT, CDR2 SNEGSKA (reference sequence). Trimming cost V 0 bases and J 0 bases; bases outside gene matches: 2. The CDR3 has 16 residues. Multiplex PCR with BIOMED2 TRB-A/B primer pools amplified TRB rearrangements. TCRdb called the multiplex PCR reads again in MiXCR, with one record for every CDR3 protein. The table includes around 30,000 distinct CDR3 sequences, 30% to 35% detected once. Each TRB amplification used roughly 250-550 ng of genomic DNA from blood.

The sequenced material came from blood. The rearrangement uses TRBV20-1 and TRBJ2-3, with 11 bases lining up with TRBD2. The sequence derives from a human donor who had recovered from COVID-19. This chain's CDR3 is CSARDLAGGSTDTQYF. CDR3 coding DNA: TGCAGTGCTAGAGATCTAGCGGGGGGCAGCACAGATACGCAGTATTTT.